This entry describes one T cell receptor beta chain. Its antigen is unidentified. Each TRB cDNA library was prepared by 5' RACE (with UMI labels). For each CDR3 protein, TCRdb gives one entry from its re-call of the 5' RACE reads, without DNA. The sample shows more than 100,000 distinct CDR3 sequences, and approximately 0.4% sits with its ten largest clones. The data are from a study of CXCR3-negative and CXCR3-positive naive CD8 T cells. Notes on the study in general: Memory, not naive, CXCR3-negative and CXCR3-positive cells differed in TRBV-TRBJ usage. TRB CDR3 hydrophobicity was greater in CXCR3-positive naive cells than in CXCR3-negative naive cells. The naive subsets expressed comparable surface CD5, and the authors inferred TCR strength from TRB CDR3 properties. Naive subsets were similarly diverse, while memory CD8+ repertoires were much less diverse.

Germline CDR1 is DFQATT and CDR2 is SNEGSKA (reference sequence). This CDR3 spans 14 amino acids. A CD45RO-CCR7+CD27+CD95- phenotype identified naive CD8+ T cells. This chain connects TRBV20-1 to TRBJ2-3. Sequences were obtained from naive CXCR3+ CD8+ T cells from blood. Regarding subset: CD45RO-CCR7+CD27+CD95- naive CD8+ T cells expressing CXCR3 (TNR3+). The sequence came from a human donor in good health. Some clones in this sample may be carry-over from other donors' samples. This CDR3 reads CSARRHESTDTQYF.